These 21 T cell receptor beta chains came from one sample sequenced in a study of OX40 agonist ivuxolimab in advanced cancers. The repertoire was sequenced with immunoSEQ multiplex PCR; TCRdb's copy has only in-frame clones and lacks some. The table shows around 66,000 clones, with about four fifths occurring only once. The sequencing used CD4+ or CD8+ T cells sorted from blood, collected in a trial of the OX40 agonist ivuxolimab. The receptors derive from an adult with an advanced solid tumor such as melanoma, head and neck, liver or kidney cancer.

In its sample, this clone was seen a few times. The chain links TRBV18 to TRBJ1-1; D is undetermined. The ends were cut back, 2 bases at V and 4 bases at J, with 11 bases in the middle. CDR1 is KGHSH and CDR2 is LQKENI in the germline V gene. This CDR3 is built from 14 residues. The CDR3 DNA reads as TGTGCCAGCTCACCAGGGAACTCCGGCACTGAAGCTTTCTTT. Its translation is CASSPGNSGTEAFF.

J is TRBJ1-2 and V is TRBV20-1; no definite D call. V shed 7 bases and J shed 0 bases, with 6 bases lying between them. Germline CDR1 and CDR2: DFQATT and SNEGSKA (reference sequence). CDR3 length equals 11 residues. The CDR3 DNA is TGCAGTGGCCGGTCTAACTATGGCTACACCTTC. The encoded protein is CSGRSNYGYTF.

This chain joins TRBV15 and TRBJ2-3, with a tentative D call TRBD1 (8 bases). The CDR3 sequence is 16 residues long. Germline lookup yields CDR1 LNHNV and CDR2 YYDKDF (reference sequence). Trimming took 5 bases from V and 0 from J, leaving 15 bases between them. CDR3 in amino acids: CATSDDRGGSTDTQYF. In DNA, the CDR3 is TGTGCCACCAGCGATGACAGGGGAGGGAGCACAGATACGCAGTATTTT.

The chain combines TRBV15 with TRBJ2-5; the D gene is possibly TRBD1 (5 bases). Germline CDR1 reads LNHNV; CDR2 reads YYDKDF (reference sequence). With 5 bases removed from V and 2 bases from J, the gap between germline ends came to 15 bases. This CDR3 spans 15 amino acids. The CDR3 region is CATSSPTSGQETQYF. The CDR3 coding sequence is TGTGCCACCAGCTCGCCGACTTCAGGGCAAGAGACCCAGTACTTC.

The V call is TRBV2, the J call TRBJ1-1; no clear D gene. V gave up 6 bases and J gave up 1 base, with 24 bases separating them. The CDR3 runs to 18 residues. Germline-derived CDR1 and CDR2 are SNHLY and FYNNEI. The CDR3 is CASRGRWAPWAKNTEAFF. DNA of the CDR3: TGTGCCAGCAGGGGTCGTTGGGCTCCCTGGGCCAAGAACACTGAAGCTTTCTTT.

About this clone: The sample holds other DNA sequences that translate to the same CDR3. The chain has TRBV11-2 and TRBJ1-4; 7 bases fit TRBD1. This CDR3 has 15 residues. Germline V lookup: CDR1 SGHAT, CDR2 FQNNGV. V was pared by 3 bases and J by 4 bases, with 5 bases of the junction left unmatched. CDR3 region: CASSLGDRDNEKLFF. CDR3 DNA: TGTGCCAGCAGCTTGGGTGACAGGGATAATGAAAAACTGTTTTTT.

V and J are TRBV7-2 and TRBJ1-6; no clear D. CDR1 SGHTA and CDR2 FQGNSA come from the germline V gene. Trimming left V 5 bases short and J 0 bases short, with 5 bases between. This CDR3 comprises 14 residues. The chain's CDR3 is CASSALSYNSPLHF. The CDR3 bases are TGTGCCAGCAGCGCCCTCTCCTATAATTCACCCCTCCACTTT. The whole variable domain, remainder taken from reference TRBV7-2 and TRBJ1-6, is GAGVSQSPSNKVTEKGKDVELRCDPISGHTALYWYRQSLGQGLEFLIYFQGNSAPDKSGLPSDRFSAERTGGSVSTLTIQRTQQEDSAVYLCASSALSYNSPLHFGNGTRLTVT.

The J gene is TRBJ1-2, the V gene TRBV18; the D gene is possibly TRBD1 (5 bases). The germline V gene has CDR1 KGHSH and CDR2 LQKENI. The ends were cut back, 3 bases at V and 3 bases at J, with 14 bases in the middle. The CDR3 runs to 15 residues. This CDR3 reads CASSPNIGHDYGYTF. DNA for the CDR3: TGTGCCAGCTCACCTAATATCGGACACGACTATGGCTACACCTTC. Full variable domain (rest looked up from reference TRBV18 and TRBJ1-2): NAGVMQNPRHLVRRRGQEARLRCSPMKGHSHVYWYRQLPEEGLKFMVYLQKENIIDESGMPKERFSAEFPKEGPSILRIQQVVRGDSAAYFCASSPNIGHDYGYTFGSGTRLTVV.

This clone was seen a single time. DNA for the CDR3: TGTGCCACCAGCAGAGGCTACAATGAGCAGTTCTTC. The encoded protein is CATSRGYNEQFF. The V call is TRBV15, the J call TRBJ2-1; D gene ambiguous. The CDR3 extends over 12 amino acids. CDR1 is LNHNV, CDR2 YYDKDF, per germline (reference sequence). V shed 1 base and J shed 3 bases, with 1 base lying between them.

The chain couples TRBV6-1 to TRBJ2-7, with TRBD1 matching 7 bases. V was clipped by 6 bases and J by 7 bases; unmatched bases: 9. This CDR3 region has 13 residues. CDR1 and CDR2 (germline): MNHNS, SASEGT. The CDR3 region has the DNA TGTGCCAGCAGGGGACAGTTTTTACGTGAGCAGTACTTC. Translation gives CASRGQFLREQYF.

The chain couples TRBV28 to TRBJ2-3, with TRBD2 matching 14 bases. Germline V gene lookup returns CDR1 MDHEN and CDR2 SYDVKM. The CDR3 covers 14 residues. After removal of 4 bases from V and 14 bases from J, the junction contained 8 bases not matched to a gene. The CDR3 loop is CASSSTGTSGSLYF. CDR3 nucleotide sequence: TGTGCCAGCAGTTCAACCGGGACTAGCGGGAGCTTGTATTTT.

The rearrangement uses TRBV5-5 and TRBJ1-5; 11 bases line up with TRBD1. The trim removed 8 bases at V and 1 base at J, leaving 5 bases unmatched. CDR1 SGHKS and CDR2 YYEKEE come from the germline V gene (reference sequence). The CDR3 has 15 amino acids. CDR3 residues: CARRTGGLSNQPQHF. As DNA, the CDR3 is TGTGCCAGACGGACAGGGGGCCTCAGCAATCAGCCCCAGCATTTT. Full variable domain (remainder filled in from reference TRBV5-5 and TRBJ1-5): DAGVTQSPTHLIKTRGQQVTLRCSPISGHKSVSWYQQVLGQGPQFIFQYYEKEERGRGNFPDRFSARQFPNYSSELNVNALLLGDSALYLCARRTGGLSNQPQHFGDGTRLSIL.

The V call is TRBV5-1, the J call TRBJ2-6; 10 bases map to TRBD2. Unmatched junction bases numbered 3, after V lost 4 bases and J lost 2 bases. The CDR3 runs to 16 residues. The germline V gene encodes CDR1 SGHRS and CDR2 YFSETQ. In DNA form, the CDR3 reads TGCGCCAGCAGCGGGACTAGCGCAGCTGGGGCCAACGTCCTGACTTTC. Translating it yields CASSGTSAAGANVLTF.

The gene calls are TRBV18 and TRBJ1-4; unclear D gene. The germline V and J ends were trimmed by 6 bases and 3 bases, with 8 bases remaining between them. This CDR3 is built from 13 residues. The germline V gene encodes CDR1 KGHSH and CDR2 LQKENI. CDR3 nucleotide sequence: TGTGCCAGCTCTCGGGAAGCTAATGAAAAACTGTTTTTT. It specifies CASSREANEKLFF.

The chain carries TRBV5-6 and TRBJ1-1; no definite D call. Germline V lookup: CDR1 SGHDT, CDR2 YYEEEE. The CDR3 is 16 amino acids. Trimming removed 3 bases from V and 7 bases from J, with 22 bases in between. The CDR3 region has the DNA TGTGCCAGCAGCTCGACTGGAGGGTCTTCCTTCGTTGAAGCTTTCTTT. Translated: CASSSTGGSSFVEAFF.

This chain connects TRBV6-1 to TRBJ2-7; TRBD1 agrees at 7 bases. Looked up from germline, CDR1 is MNHNS and CDR2 is SASEGT. The CDR3 is 14 amino acids. The V and J ends lost 9 bases and 1 base, in that order; junction bases with no gene match: 9. CDR3 in DNA: TGTGCCAGTTGCTCGCAGACAGGGTCCTACGAGCAGTACTTC. Its translation is CASCSQTGSYEQYF.

The V call is TRBV28, the J call TRBJ1-5; maybe TRBD1 (6 bases). Trimming took 5 bases from V and 7 from J, leaving 15 bases between them. From germline, CDR1 is MDHEN and CDR2 SYDVKM. CDR3 length: 14 amino acids. The CDR3 nucleotides read TGTGCCAGCAGTCAAGGGGGGGAAGGCCAGCCCCAGCATTTT. Its translation is CASSQGGEGQPQHF. Looking up the rest from reference TRBV28 and TRBJ1-5 gives the full variable domain: DVKVTQSSRYLVKRTGEKVFLECVQDMDHENMFWYRQDPGLGLRLIYFSYDVKMKEKGDIPEGYSVSREKKERFSLILESASTNQTSMYLCASSQGGEGQPQHFGDGTRLSIL.

The rearrangement joins TRBV19 to TRBJ1-2; D may be TRBD1 (5 bases). The germline gives CDR1 LNHDA, CDR2 SQIVND (reference sequence). This CDR3 is 11 amino acids long. V was shortened by 8 bases and J by 6 bases, with 10 bases between the two germline ends. The CDR3 bases are TGTGCCAGTGAGCGGGGGAATGGCTACACCTTC. As protein: CASERGNGYTF.

The chain has TRBV7-6 and TRBJ2-3; D may be TRBD2 (7 bases). The germline gives CDR1 SGHVS, CDR2 FNYEAQ. The CDR3 runs 15 residues. Trimming shortened V by 4 bases and J by 4 bases, and 15 bases separated the two germline ends. In nucleotides, the CDR3 is TGTGCCAGCAGCTCAGGGGCGGGAGAGGCAGATACGCAGTATTTT. Protein sequence: CASSSGAGEADTQYF.

The rearrangement uses TRBV15 and TRBJ2-5; D possibly corresponds to TRBD2 (5 bases). The assigned J gene may be wrong: the sequence end matches TRBJ2-7 better. Germline V gene sequence: CDR1 LNHNV, CDR2 YYDKDF (reference sequence). CDR3 length equals 15 residues. For the CDR3, the DNA is TGTGCCACCAGCAGAGGGGGAGAGTTCCCCTACGAGCAGTACTTC. The encoded protein is CATSRGGEFPYEQYF.

The chain joins TRBV10-2 to TRBJ2-7, with 8 positions matching TRBD1. The CDR3 contains 12 residues. Looked up from germline, CDR1 is WSHSY and CDR2 is SAAADI. V lost 6 bases and J lost 5; bases outside the gene matches: 3. The CDR3 region has the DNA TGCGCCAGCAGCCTGACAGGGGACGAGCAGTACGTC. It is translated as CASSLTGDEQYV.